The 26 T cell receptor beta chains below all came from one sample that was sequenced in a study of blood T cell repertoires in COVID-19. Assay: immunoSEQ multiplex PCR; the TCRdb copy retains only in-frame clones and omits some. The sample holds around 200,000 clones, roughly 80% seen once. Sequencing input: peripheral blood. These receptors were taken from a woman aged 35 to 49 with acute or convalescent COVID-19.

V usage is TRBV7-9 and J usage is TRBJ1-2, with D possibly matching TRBD1 (6 bases). V shed 5 bases and J shed 8 bases, with 18 bases lying between them. This CDR3 has 14 amino acids. Germline values: CDR1 SEHNR, CDR2 FQNEAQ (reference sequence). The CDR3 sequence: CASSTAGVEEGYTF. CDR3 bases: TGTGCCAGCAGCACCGCAGGGGTAGAGGAAGGCTACACCTTC.

The CDR3 here is CASSLEPQDRAYTEAFF. The DNA for the CDR3 is TGTGCCAGCAGCTTAGAGCCCCAGGACAGAGCTTACACTGAAGCTTTCTTT. The chain employs TRBV11-3 and TRBJ1-1, with D maybe TRBD1 (6 bases). Trimming took 0 bases from V and 3 from J, leaving 17 bases between them. The CDR3 length is 17 residues. Germline assignment: CDR1 SGHNT and CDR2 YENEEA. The whole variable domain, remainder taken from reference TRBV11-3 and TRBJ1-1, is EAGVVQSPRYKIIEKKQPVAFWCNPISGHNTLYWYLQNLGQGPELLIRYENEEAVDDSQLPKDRFSAERLKGVDSTLKIQPAELGDSAVYLCASSLEPQDRAYTEAFFGQGTRLTVV.

This chain connects TRBV15 to TRBJ1-1, with D hard to call. Germline CDR1 is LNHNV and CDR2 is YYDKDF (reference sequence). The ends were cut back, 6 bases at V and 5 bases at J, with 10 bases in the middle. The CDR3 spans 12 residues. This CDR3 is CATRRRETEAFF. CDR3 nucleotide sequence: TGTGCCACCAGAAGGAGGGAAACTGAAGCTTTCTTT.

The chain recombines TRBV4-1 with TRBJ2-7; D is unresolved. This CDR3 is built from 14 residues. Germline loops: CDR1 MGHRA, CDR2 YSYEKL. The germline V and J ends were trimmed by 5 bases and 3 bases, with 14 bases remaining between them. DNA of the CDR3: TGCGCCAGCAGCGCGGATAGAGTGGGCTACGAGCAGTACTTC. Translation gives CASSADRVGYEQYF.

The rearrangement uses TRBV11-2 and TRBJ1-1; D call uncertain. V dropped 5 bases and J dropped 3 bases, with 7 bases sitting between them. Germline CDR1 SGHAT, CDR2 FQNNGV. This CDR3 is built from 12 residues. CDR3 residues: CASSLPYTEAFF. CDR3 nucleotides: TGTGCCAGCAGCCTCCCCTACACTGAAGCTTTCTTT. The whole variable domain, filled in from reference TRBV11-2 and TRBJ1-1, reads EAGVAQSPRYKIIEKRQSVAFWCNPISGHATLYWYQQILGQGPKLLIQFQNNGVVDDSQLPKDRFSAERLKGVDSTLKIQPAKLEDSAVYLCASSLPYTEAFFGQGTRLTVV.

The V and J genes are TRBV6-5 and TRBJ1-2; weak D call: TRBD1 (6 bases). Per germline, CDR1 MNHEY and CDR2 SVGAGI. V was pared by 6 bases and J by 4 bases, with 15 bases between. This CDR3 comprises 14 residues. This CDR3 is CASRIDTGPYGYTF. The CDR3 DNA follows: TGTGCCAGCAGAATAGATACAGGGCCCTATGGCTACACCTTC.

The chain joins TRBV18 to TRBJ2-1; 8 bases are shared with TRBD1. The germline V gene has CDR1 KGHSH and CDR2 LQKENI. V lost 0 bases to trimming and J lost 14 bases; unmatched junction nucleotides: 21. The CDR3 extends over 18 amino acids. The DNA of the CDR3 is TGTGCCAGCTCACCACCGTATGTCAGGCGGTTTATAGAGACAGGGGAGTTCTTC. This gives the protein CASSPPYVRRFIETGEFF.

The chain has TRBV5-1 and TRBJ1-6, with 7 nucleotides matching TRBD1. J was trimmed by 8 bases and V by 0 bases; bases with no gene match: 2. There are 14 residues in the CDR3. Germline V gives CDR1 SGHRS, CDR2 YFSETQ. CDR3 bases: TGCGCCAGCAGCTTGGGGACAGGATATTCACCCCTCCACTTT. Protein product: CASSLGTGYSPLHF.

As DNA, the CDR3 is TGTGCCAGCAGTTGGGGAAGGGGCGTGAACACTGAAGCTTTCTTT. Its protein is CASSWGRGVNTEAFF. The chain employs TRBV27 and TRBJ1-1, with D possibly matching TRBD1 (5 bases). CDR3 length: 15 residues. The V and J ends lost 4 bases and 0 bases respectively, with 12 bases between them. Per germline, CDR1 MNHEY and CDR2 SMNVEV (reference sequence).

The rearrangement links TRBV5-6 to TRBJ2-7; D is ambiguous. This CDR3 is 13 amino acids long. Germline values: CDR1 SGHDT, CDR2 YYEEEE. V dropped 5 bases and J dropped 3 bases, with 12 bases sitting between them. The CDR3: CASSFDPGYEQYF. DNA of the CDR3: TGTGCCAGCAGTTTCGACCCGGGCTACGAGCAGTACTTC.

The chain joins TRBV7-8 to TRBJ1-4, with D hard to call. From germline, CDR1 is SGHVS and CDR2 FQNEAQ. The length of the CDR3 is 14 residues. V lost 6 bases and J lost 1, with 9 bases in between. CDR3 DNA sequence: TGTGCCAGCAGATGGGAGGGAACTAATGAAAAACTGTTTTTT. It yields the protein CASRWEGTNEKLFF.

This clone was seen a single time. The rearrangement joins TRBV29-1 to TRBJ2-3, with a possible D match to TRBD1 (5 bases). This CDR3 is built from 15 residues. V lost 0 bases, J lost 7 bases, and 17 bases lay in between. Germline V gene sequence: CDR1 SQVTM, CDR2 ANQGSEA. The CDR3 loop is CSVEDPGADPYTQYF. CDR3 coding DNA: TGCAGCGTTGAAGATCCTGGGGCTGACCCGTATACGCAGTATTTT.

The rearrangement joins TRBV5-1 to TRBJ2-1, with D unclear. The V end lost 3 bases, the J end lost 0 bases, and 13 bases lay between the germline ends. The CDR3 sequence is 16 residues long. CDR1 and CDR2 (germline): SGHRS, YFSETQ. CDR3 DNA: TGCGCCAGCAGCTCCAGTTCTTCCAGCTCCTACAATGAGCAGTTCTTC. As protein: CASSSSSSSSYNEQFF.

The V gene is TRBV18, the J gene TRBJ2-1, with 8 bases matching TRBD1. The germline gives CDR1 KGHSH, CDR2 LQKENI. V dropped 0 bases and J dropped 4; count of bases not matched to a gene: 2. The CDR3 runs to 15 residues. CDR3 sequence reads: CASSPPGQEYNEQFF. CDR3 nucleotides: TGTGCCAGCTCACCACCGGGACAGGAGTACAATGAGCAGTTCTTC.

The V and J genes are TRBV19 and TRBJ2-7; 7 positions match TRBD1. Germline assignment: CDR1 LNHDA and CDR2 SQIVND (reference sequence). V dropped 7 bases and J dropped 4; count of bases not matched to a gene: 10. This CDR3 contains 14 residues. In DNA form, the CDR3 reads TGTGCCAGTAACGACGGGACAGCTCTATACGAGCAGTACTTC. It yields the protein CASNDGTALYEQYF.

V gene TRBV10-3 combines with J gene TRBJ1-5; 9 bases agree with TRBD1. The junction had 4 bases not matched to a gene; V was cut back by 3 bases and J by 1 base. The CDR3 consists of 16 residues. Germline lookup yields CDR1 ENHRY and CDR2 SYGVKD. The DNA of the CDR3 is TGTGCCATCAGTGAAGGGACAGGGATAAGCAATCAGCCCCAGCATTTT. Translation: CAISEGTGISNQPQHF.

Here the CDR3 DNA reads TGCGCCAGCAGCTTGCAGCCGGACAGGGTCTACGAGCAGTACTTC. Protein sequence: CASSLQPDRVYEQYF. The chain couples TRBV5-1 to TRBJ2-7, with 8 bases identical to TRBD1. Trimming removed 1 base from V and 3 bases from J; junction bases left unmatched: 6. Germline values: CDR1 SGHRS, CDR2 YFSETQ. This CDR3 contains 15 residues.

The chain is built from TRBV5-8 and TRBJ2-7; D unclear. Looked up from germline, CDR1 is SGHTS and CDR2 is YDEGEE. This CDR3 contains 13 residues. V was trimmed by 3 bases and J by 0 bases, leaving 7 bases between them. CDR3 sequence reads: CASSSGFSYEQYF. CDR3 coding DNA: TGTGCCAGCAGCTCAGGCTTCTCCTACGAGCAGTACTTC.

The sample holds a few counts of this clone. The chain recombines TRBV5-1 with TRBJ2-2; no reliable D call. The CDR3 spans 15 residues. Germline CDR1 and CDR2: SGHRS and YFSETQ. V was shortened by 4 bases and J by 4 bases, with 14 bases between the two germline ends. The CDR3 DNA is TGCGCCAGCAGCCCCTATAAGTCGGGCACCGGGGAGCTGTTTTTT. The encoded protein is CASSPYKSGTGELFF.

This clone was seen just once. The chain combines TRBV28 with TRBJ1-1; perhaps TRBD1 as D (6 bases). Germline V gene data show CDR1 as MDHEN and CDR2 as SYDVKM. The CDR3 runs to 15 residues. V dropped 3 bases and J dropped 2 bases, with 13 bases sitting between them. As DNA, the CDR3 is TGTGCCAGCAGTTTTTATACAGGGATCAACACTGAAGCTTTCTTT. As protein: CASSFYTGINTEAFF. Looking up the rest from reference TRBV28 and TRBJ1-1 gives the full variable domain: DVKVTQSSRYLVKRTGEKVFLECVQDMDHENMFWYRQDPGLGLRLIYFSYDVKMKEKGDIPEGYSVSREKKERFSLILESASTNQTSMYLCASSFYTGINTEAFFGQGTRLTVV.

The rearrangement uses TRBV30 and TRBJ1-2, with 10 bases that match TRBD1. The CDR3 is made up of 16 amino acids. Trimming removed 3 bases from V and 5 bases from J; junction bases left unmatched: 12. Germline V gene lookup returns CDR1 GTSNPN and CDR2 SVGIG (reference sequence). The chain's CDR3 is CAWRRGGDRGFYGYTF. The CDR3 DNA follows: TGTGCCTGGAGAAGAGGTGGGGACAGGGGATTTTATGGCTACACCTTC.

The chain has TRBV13 and TRBJ2-7; 10 bases fit TRBD2. CDR1 is PRHDT and CDR2 is FYEKMQ in the germline V gene (reference sequence). Losses at the gene ends were 4 bases for V and 0 bases for J; bases not matched to a gene: 9. The CDR3 totals 17 residues. CDR3: CASSSYQLAGSSYEQYF. The CDR3 bases are TGTGCCAGCAGCTCCTACCAACTAGCGGGGAGCTCCTACGAGCAGTACTTC.

The chain employs TRBV1 and TRBJ2-4; the table's D call, TRBD2, has no DNA check behind it. TRBV1 constitutes a pseudogene. The length of the CDR3 is 17 residues. CDR3: CTSSQKGLARSKNIQYF. The CDR3 region has the DNA TGCACCAGCAGCCAAAAGGGACTAGCGCGTTCCAAAAACATTCAGTACTTC.

V is TRBV3-1 (or the pseudogene TRBV3-2) and J is TRBJ1-3; maybe TRBD1 (5 bases). Germline V gene sequence: CDR1 LGHDT, CDR2 YNNKEL (reference sequence). V dropped 2 bases and J dropped 3 bases, with 14 bases sitting between them. The CDR3 runs to 16 residues. The CDR3 is CASSQTAGGGGNTIYF. The CDR3 DNA is TGTGCCAGCAGCCAAACCGCCGGGGGAGGTGGAAACACCATATATTTT.

This chain connects TRBV9 to TRBJ2-1, with 8 bases identical to TRBD1. Per germline, CDR1 SGDLS and CDR2 YYNGEE. The CDR3 sequence is 15 residues long. V dropped 3 bases and J dropped 2; count of bases not matched to a gene: 4. The CDR3 region is CASSASTGAYNEQFF. DNA of the CDR3: TGTGCCAGCAGCGCCTCGACAGGGGCCTACAATGAGCAGTTCTTC.

The genes are TRBV28 and TRBJ1-3, with a possible D match to TRBD1 (6 bases). This CDR3 contains 14 residues. V was cut by 11 bases and J by 6 bases, with 20 bases left in between. CDR1 MDHEN and CDR2 SYDVKM come from the germline V gene. For the CDR3, the DNA is TGTGCCGGATTTAGTGGCAGGGGTGAAAACACCATATATTTT. This sequence encodes CAGFSGRGENTIYF.